This T cell receptor beta chain is drawn from a study of early T cells in non-severe SARS-CoV-2 infection. Overall study context: Alpha and beta chains were unpaired, from unsorted whole-blood bulk RNA. Study-wide results and limits: Reliance on VDJdb matching favored anti-spike CD8 responses; private and CD4 specificities were missed.

Researchers tagged individual cDNA molecules with unique molecular identifiers. TCRdb independently ran MiXCR on the 5' RACE reads; one entry per CDR3 protein. The sample has 30,000 to 45,000 distinct CDR3 sequences, roughly 4% seen once; the top ten hold 5.9%. In its sample, this clonotype was seen many times. What it recognizes is unknown. There are 16 residues in the CDR3. V shed 2 bases and J shed 0 bases, with 10 bases lying between them. Germline V gene sequence: CDR1 LNHDA, CDR2 SQIVND (reference sequence). The rearrangement uses TRBV19 and TRBJ2-2, with D maybe TRBD1 (5 bases). The sequencing sample was made of whole blood. The sequence derives from an adult who was a healthcare worker with PCR-confirmed SARS-CoV-2 infection or an uninfected control (not recorded which). The CDR3 loop is CASSIRARANTGELFF. The CDR3 DNA is TGTGCCAGTAGTATAAGGGCCAGGGCGAACACCGGGGAGCTGTTTTTT.